These 18 T cell receptor beta chains originate from one sample sequenced in a study of T cells in Graves' hyperthyroidism and ophthalmopathy. The CDR3 regions of TCR beta were amplified from RNA transcripts. First-round RT-PCR of the TCR CDR3 relied on the HTBI primer set. TCRdb re-derived calls from the multiplex PCR reads in MiXCR, one entry per CDR3 protein. The data contain 350,000 to 400,000 distinct CDR3 sequences, about 15% of them singletons. Sequenced sample: blood. Source of these receptors: a woman aged 30 to 39 with Graves' hyperthyroidism.

V usage is TRBV14 and J usage is TRBJ2-2, with a tentative D call TRBD2 (5 bases). Germline values: CDR1 SGHDN, CDR2 FVKESK. Trimming took 4 bases from V and 3 from J, leaving 6 bases between them. The CDR3 is 13 amino acids. The DNA for the CDR3 is TGTGCCAGCAGCCGGGAGTACACCGGGGAGCTGTTTTTT. Translating gives CASSREYTGELFF.

CDR3 DNA: TGTGCCAGCAGTCCAAAGCGGGAGGCGTTACAAGAGACCCAGTACTTC. Translated, it gives CASSPKREALQETQYF. V is TRBV7-9 and J is TRBJ2-5, with 9 positions matching TRBD2. This CDR3 region has 16 residues. CDR1 SEHNR and CDR2 FQNEAQ come from the germline V gene (reference sequence). V shed 6 bases, J shed 2 bases, and the junction held 10 bases outside the gene matches.

The V call is TRBV19, the J call TRBJ2-7; 7 bases map to TRBD1. This CDR3 comprises 14 residues. Germline CDR1 reads LNHDA; CDR2 reads SQIVND (reference sequence). Unmatched junction bases numbered 5, after V lost 5 bases and J lost 1 base. The CDR3 loop reads CASSWTGPSYEQYF. The CDR3 region has the DNA TGTGCCAGTAGTTGGACAGGTCCATCCTACGAGCAGTACTTC.

This clonotype was recorded many times. The V gene is TRBV6-1, the J gene TRBJ1-5; weak D call: TRBD1 (6 bases). This CDR3 spans 14 amino acids. With 6 bases removed from V and 4 bases from J, the gap between germline ends came to 13 bases. The germline CDR1 and CDR2 sequences are MNHNS and SASEGT. The CDR3 here is CASRRGGQNQPQHF. The CDR3 DNA follows: TGTGCCAGCAGGAGGGGGGGACAAAATCAGCCCCAGCATTTT.

The chain links TRBV30 to TRBJ2-6; unclear D gene. Trimming left V 4 bases short and J 1 base short, with 11 bases between. CDR1 and CDR2 (germline): GTSNPN, SVGIG (reference sequence). This CDR3 contains 15 residues. The CDR3 sequence is CAWTQGASGANVLTF. The DNA of the CDR3 is TGTGCCTGGACCCAAGGCGCGTCTGGGGCCAACGTCCTGACTTTC.

As DNA, the CDR3 is TGCAGTGCTAGAGAGAGAGGACTAGCGGGAAGAAATGAGCAGTTCTTC. Residues: CSARERGLAGRNEQFF. V usage is TRBV20-1 and J usage is TRBJ2-1; TRBD2 matches 12 bases. This CDR3 has 16 residues. The germline gives CDR1 DFQATT, CDR2 SNEGSKA (reference sequence). Losses at the gene ends were 0 bases for V and 7 bases for J; bases not matched to a gene: 7.

The V and J genes are TRBV9 and TRBJ2-7; TRBD2 aligns across 12 bases. J gave up 6 bases and V 4 bases, and 11 bases lay outside the gene matches. The CDR3 has 16 residues. CDR1 and CDR2 (germline): SGDLS, YYNGEE. The CDR3 sequence is CASSPGRLAGDSEQYF. CDR3 DNA sequence: TGTGCCAGCAGCCCAGGTCGACTAGCGGGAGATAGCGAGCAGTACTTC.

A few counts support this clonotype. The chain links TRBV20-1 to TRBJ2-1; TRBD2 aligns across 9 bases. CDR1 and CDR2 from the germline V gene are DFQATT and SNEGSKA (reference sequence). This CDR3 has 14 amino acids. V was clipped by 2 bases and J by 6 bases; unmatched bases: 5. The CDR3 sequence: CSARLAGVFNEQFF. The CDR3 coding sequence is TGCAGTGCTAGATTAGCGGGAGTCTTCAATGAGCAGTTCTTC.

The sample holds a few counts of this clonotype. J is TRBJ1-2 and V is TRBV28; weak D call: TRBD1 (5 bases). CDR3 length: 13 amino acids. Trimming removed 6 bases at V and 5 bases at J, with 13 bases between. Germline-derived CDR1 and CDR2 are MDHEN and SYDVKM. The CDR3 loop reads CASRTGTTYGYTF. The CDR3 DNA reads as TGTGCCAGCAGGACCGGGACGACTTATGGCTACACCTTC.

This clonotype was detected many times. V gene TRBV7-3 combines with J gene TRBJ2-3; TRBD2 matches at 7 bases. Germline V gene sequence: CDR1 SGHTA, CDR2 FQGTGA. The CDR3 extends over 15 amino acids. V trimming: 5 bases; J trimming: 0 bases; junction bases outside the gene matches: 5. The CDR3 protein is CASSLFSGSTDTQYF. CDR3 nucleotide sequence: TGTGCCAGCAGCCTCTTTAGCGGGAGCACAGATACGCAGTATTTT.

The chain combines TRBV24-1 with TRBJ2-2; D not certain. V was cut by 10 bases and J by 0 bases, with 8 bases left in between. The germline CDR1 and CDR2 sequences are KGHDR and SFDVKD. This CDR3 has 13 residues. CDR3: CATRVPNTGELFF. CDR3 in DNA: TGTGCCACGAGAGTACCGAACACCGGGGAGCTGTTTTTT.

V is TRBV4-1 and J is TRBJ1-2, with a possible D match to TRBD1 (5 bases). The CDR3 sequence is 15 residues long. Looked up from germline, CDR1 is MGHRA and CDR2 is YSYEKL. Trimming shortened V by 0 bases and J by 7 bases, and 15 bases separated the two germline ends. For the CDR3, the DNA is TGCGCCAGCAGCCAAGAGGGGCAGGATATTTCTGGCTACACCTTC. This sequence encodes CASSQEGQDISGYTF.

In regard to this clonotype: Given a much more abundant clone one base away, this may be a read error. DNA of the CDR3: TGTGCCAGCAGTTACGGGCAGCTAAGCACAGATACGGAGTATTTT. Translating gives CASSYGQLSTDTEYF. The chain links TRBV6-5 to TRBJ2-3; D is ambiguous. Germline V CDR1 and CDR2: MNHEY, SVGAGI. The CDR3 totals 15 residues.

This chain joins TRBV7-2 and TRBJ2-2; 7 positions agree with TRBD2. From germline, CDR1 is SGHTA and CDR2 FQGNSA. This CDR3 comprises 17 residues. The trim removed 2 bases at V and 2 bases at J, leaving 8 bases unmatched. The CDR3 nucleotides read TGTGCCAGCAGCTTACCTAGCGGAGTCCCTAACACCGGGGAGCTGTTTTTT. Translating gives CASSLPSGVPNTGELFF.

Many counts were recorded for this clonotype. The chain uses TRBV28 and TRBJ1-1, with D maybe TRBD1 (6 bases). This CDR3 has 16 amino acids. The V gene's germline CDR1 is MDHEN and CDR2 SYDVKM. V lost 1 base and J 1 base, leaving 13 bases between the germline ends. For the CDR3, the DNA is TGTGCCAGCAGTTTATCTGAACAGGGCCCGAACACTGAAGCTTTCTTT. This translates into CASSLSEQGPNTEAFF.

This clonotype was seen ten or more times. The chain recombines TRBV27 with TRBJ2-7; 8 bases are shared with TRBD1. Germline assignment: CDR1 MNHEY and CDR2 SMNVEV (reference sequence). The CDR3 totals 14 residues. Trimming at V came to 5 bases and at J to 2 bases, leaving 5 bases not matched to a gene. The CDR3 here is CASSGTGGTYEQYF. Written as DNA, the CDR3 is TGTGCCAGCAGTGGGACAGGAGGAACCTACGAGCAGTACTTC.

Comments on this clonotype: One junction end disagrees with the germline gene, perhaps due to a read error. The chain carries TRBV11-3 and TRBJ2-1; D gene ambiguous. CDR1 and CDR2 (germline): SGHNT, YENEEA. CDR3 length: 11 residues. The CDR3, as DNA: TGTGCCAGCAGCACAAACAATGAGCAGTCCTTC. This encodes CASSTNNEQSF.

There are many counts of this clonotype. The chain is built from TRBV7-2 and TRBJ2-7; D might be TRBD2 (6 bases). V was trimmed by 2 bases and J by 7 bases, leaving 21 bases between them. This CDR3 has 16 amino acids. Germline V CDR1 and CDR2: SGHTA, FQGNSA. The CDR3 DNA follows: TGTGCCAGCAGCTTACAACATGGGCGGATGGACTATGAGCAGTACTTC. This sequence encodes CASSLQHGRMDYEQYF. Filled out from reference TRBV7-2 and TRBJ2-7, the complete variable domain reads GAGVSQSPSNKVTEKGKDVELRCDPISGHTALYWYRQSLGQGLEFLIYFQGNSAPDKSGLPSDRFSAERTGGSVSTLTIQRTQQEDSAVYLCASSLQHGRMDYEQYFGPGTRLTVT.